The 5 T cell receptor beta chains presented below share a single source sample, sequenced in a study of patients and donors after allogeneic stem cell transplantation. TCRdb re-derived calls from the RT-PCR reads in MiXCR, one entry per CDR3 protein. The sample lists some 880,000 distinct CDR3 sequences, about a sixth occurring once. Sequenced material: blood, either unsorted or a sorted T cell fraction (not recorded which). The origin of the receptors is a human donor who was either an allogeneic HSCT recipient or a stem cell or donor lymphocyte infusion donor (not recorded which). It is not recorded whose cells these are; they may come from a transplant donor.

This clonotype has a handful of counts. The genes are TRBV7-6 and TRBJ2-3; 8 bases fit TRBD2. Unmatched junction bases numbered 9, after V lost 5 bases and J lost 2 bases. The CDR3 length is 16 residues. Germline V gene lookup returns CDR1 SGHVS and CDR2 FNYEAQ. CDR3 residues: CASSQAGTRTTDTQYF. CDR3 DNA sequence: TGTGCCAGCAGCCAAGCCGGGACTAGAACCACAGATACGCAGTATTTT.

The rearrangement joins TRBV5-1 to TRBJ1-1, with TRBD1 as a possible D gene (5 bases). From germline, CDR1 is SGHRS and CDR2 YFSETQ. Between the trimmed V and J ends, which lost 6 bases and 4 bases, there was a span of 16 bases. The CDR3 covers 14 residues. The CDR3 sequence is CASTPTSGGTEAFF. CDR3 bases: TGCGCCAGCACCCCCACCTCCGGGGGCACTGAAGCTTTCTTT.

J is TRBJ2-7 and V is TRBV19, with 9 nucleotides matching TRBD1. The V gene's germline CDR1 is LNHDA and CDR2 SQIVND (reference sequence). The CDR3 consists of 15 residues. V lost 6 bases, J lost 4 bases, and 10 bases stayed unmatched. CDR3 region: CASSLPPGQGYEQYF. In DNA, the CDR3 is TGTGCCAGTAGCCTACCGCCGGGACAGGGTTACGAGCAGTACTTC.

The chain is built from TRBV20-1 and TRBJ1-2; D is possibly TRBD1 (6 bases). This CDR3 contains 13 residues. Deletions cut 3 bases from V and 4 bases from J, with 12 bases between. The V gene's germline CDR1 is DFQATT and CDR2 SNEGSKA (reference sequence). The CDR3: CSASEGVGYGYTF. The CDR3 nucleotides are TGCAGTGCTAGTGAGGGGGTAGGCTATGGCTACACCTTC.

The chain links TRBV29-1 to TRBJ2-7; D possibly corresponds to TRBD1 (5 bases). Trimming removed 2 bases from V and 3 bases from J, with 14 bases in between. The CDR3 runs 14 residues. Germline CDR1 reads SQVTM; CDR2 reads ANQGSEA. The CDR3 DNA reads TGCAGCGTTGAAAGTTCAGGCAGGGACTACGAGCAGTACTTC. Translated, it gives CSVESSGRDYEQYF.